This TCR beta chain is from a study of Ad26.COV2.S vaccination and SARS-CoV-2 variants. Method: immunoSEQ multiplex PCR; TCRdb's copy keeps in-frame clones and lacks some. Of a few hundred thousand clones listed, around 87% are singletons. V lost 1 base, J lost 1 base, and 8 bases lay in between. CDR3 length: 14 amino acids. Germline V gene lookup returns CDR1 SGHRS and CDR2 YFSETQ. Points from the study as a whole: Vaccine and placebo recipients had comparable breadth of non-spike TCRs.

Treatment indicated: some 19 received Ad26.COV2.S at low or high dose, single or two shots; 5 received placebo; per-sample allocation not given. Material that was analyzed had been drawn on day 63 after the first vaccine or placebo injection. An Ad26 vector that expressed Wuhan-strain SARS-CoV-2 spike constituted the vaccine. On this clone itself: Its cognate antigen is unknown.

The chain uses TRBV5-1 and TRBJ1-1, with a tentative D call TRBD1 (5 bases). The sequence came from a person aged 18-65 years who received the Ad26.COV2.S COVID-19 vaccine or a placebo. The sample was peripheral blood, taken in a trial of Ad26.COV2.S vaccine versus placebo. The CDR3 region is CASSLPRANTEAFF. In DNA, the CDR3 is TGCGCCAGCAGCTTGCCCAGGGCGAACACTGAAGCTTTCTTT. Based on the CDR3 plus reference TRBV5-1 and TRBJ1-1, the full variable domain is KAGVTQTPRYLIKTRGQQVTLSCSPISGHRSVSWYQQTPGQGLQFLFEYFSETQRNKGNFPGRFSGRQFSNSRSEMNVSTLELGDSALYLCASSLPRANTEAFFGQGTRLTVV.